The 26 T cell receptor beta chains below were found in one sample sequenced in a study of control samples from healthy donors and cancer patients. Sequencing used immunoSEQ multiplex PCR; TCRdb keeps in-frame clones, though not all of them. Among 150,000 to 200,000 clones listed, 85% to 90% were seen once. Sequencing was done on a sample of blood. The receptors shown here come from a woman in her forties or fifties in good health.

The count of this clone is one. V usage is TRBV6-5 and J usage is TRBJ2-1; 10 positions agree with TRBD1. CDR3 size: 16 residues. Trimming removed 0 bases from V and 4 bases from J; junction bases left unmatched: 3. Per the germline V gene, CDR1 is MNHEY and CDR2 is SVGAGI. This chain's CDR3 is CASSYSGDRGYNEQFF. CDR3 DNA: TGTGCCAGCAGTTACTCTGGGGACAGGGGATACAATGAGCAGTTCTTC.

The V call is TRBV29-1, the J call TRBJ1-5; tentatively, D is TRBD1 (5 bases). Germline lookup yields CDR1 SQVTM and CDR2 ANQGSEA. The CDR3 spans 13 residues. Trimming shortened V by 4 bases and J by 1 base, and 8 bases separated the two germline ends. This chain's CDR3 is CSVVDRSNQPQHF. DNA for the CDR3: TGCAGCGTTGTCGACAGAAGCAATCAGCCCCAGCATTTT.

The chain combines TRBV24-1 with TRBJ2-5; perhaps D is TRBD1 or TRBD2 (5 bases each). CDR1 is KGHDR and CDR2 is SFDVKD in the germline V gene. V lost 4 bases and J 4 bases, leaving 21 bases between the germline ends. This CDR3 is 17 amino acids long. CDR3 in DNA: TGTGCCACCAGTGACCCTCCCGGGACCCTCCTCGGAGAGACCCAGTACTTC. Protein sequence: CATSDPPGTLLGETQYF.

The V gene is TRBV4-1, the J gene TRBJ1-5; D is undetermined. The germline CDR1 and CDR2 sequences are MGHRA and YSYEKL. With 2 bases removed from V and 0 bases from J, the gap between germline ends came to 8 bases. The CDR3 is made up of 15 amino acids. CDR3 region: CASSQFRGSNQPQHF. The CDR3 DNA is TGCGCCAGCAGCCAATTCCGGGGTAGCAATCAGCCCCAGCATTTT.

CDR3 in DNA: TGTGCCACCAGGCTAGCGGGAGAAATGGAGACCCAGTACTTC. Its translation is CATRLAGEMETQYF. The chain combines TRBV15 with TRBJ2-5; 10 nucleotides align to TRBD2. The CDR3 runs 14 residues. Trimming took 6 bases from V and 5 from J; bases not matched to a gene: 6. Germline-derived CDR1 and CDR2 are LNHNV and YYDKDF (reference sequence).

The DNA of the CDR3 is TGTGCCAGCAGTTACGAATCCTATGGCTACACCTTC. Translating it yields CASSYESYGYTF. The rearrangement joins TRBV6-2 or TRBV6-3 to TRBJ1-2; unclear D gene. V shed 2 bases and J shed 4 bases, with 5 bases lying between them. Germline V gene lookup returns CDR1 MNHEY and CDR2 SVGEGT. The CDR3 is 12 residues long.

This clone was seen once. The chain couples TRBV11-1 to TRBJ1-3, with D perhaps matching TRBD1 (5 bases). This CDR3 region has 15 residues. The germline V gene encodes CDR1 SGHAT and CDR2 FQDESV (reference sequence). The V gene lost 5 bases and the J gene lost 0 bases, with 11 bases spanning the gap. The CDR3 here is CASSPEDTSGNTIYF. The CDR3 DNA is TGTGCCAGCAGCCCAGAGGACACCTCTGGAAACACCATATATTTT.

In DNA, the CDR3 is TGTGCCAGCAGTTTTGAGGCAGTGTCGTGGCAGTACTTC. This gives the protein CASSFEAVSWQYF. The J gene is TRBJ2-7, the V gene TRBV28; D unresolved. Per the germline V gene, CDR1 is MDHEN and CDR2 is SYDVKM. V was shortened by 3 bases and J by 9 bases, with 15 bases between the two germline ends. The CDR3 runs to 13 residues.

With respect to this clone: This same CDR3 is encoded by further DNA sequences in the sample. The chain has TRBV28 and TRBJ2-1; D may be TRBD1 or TRBD2 (6 bases each). The germline V and J ends were trimmed by 1 base and 6 bases, with 10 bases remaining between them. This CDR3 has 14 residues. The germline gives CDR1 MDHEN, CDR2 SYDVKM. DNA of the CDR3: TGTGCCAGCAGTTTATCGGGGGCTCCCAATGAGCAGTTCTTC. Translation: CASSLSGAPNEQFF.

The V call is TRBV4-3, the J call TRBJ2-2; D is perhaps TRBD2 (6 bases). Trimming took 0 bases from V and 7 from J, leaving 12 bases between them. CDR3 size: 15 residues. Germline values: CDR1 LGHNA, CDR2 YSLEER. DNA for the CDR3: TGCGCCAGCAGCCAAGAGACTTTGGGAGGCGGGGAGCTGTTTTTT. The encoded protein is CASSQETLGGGELFF.

The chain employs TRBV24-1 and TRBJ2-3; TRBD2 matches at 12 bases. Germline V lookup: CDR1 KGHDR, CDR2 SFDVKD. The length of the CDR3 is 16 residues. V lost 4 bases to trimming and J lost 3 bases; unmatched junction nucleotides: 4. The CDR3 coding sequence is TGTGCCACCAGTGACCCACTAGCGGGGGGAACAGATACGCAGTATTTT. Its protein is CATSDPLAGGTDTQYF.

This chain uses TRBV9 with TRBJ2-3; no definite D call. Looked up from germline, CDR1 is SGDLS and CDR2 is YYNGEE. The CDR3 contains 15 residues. Trimming removed 0 bases at V and 0 bases at J, with 8 bases between. CDR3 loop: CASSVELPSTDTQYF. In DNA, the CDR3 is TGTGCCAGCAGCGTAGAACTACCCAGCACAGATACGCAGTATTTT.

The gene calls are TRBV6-2 or TRBV6-3 and TRBJ2-6; the D is unclear. The V and J ends lost 8 bases and 2 bases respectively, with 28 bases between them. The CDR3 length is 20 residues. Germline CDR1 is MNHEY and CDR2 is SVGEGT. The CDR3 DNA sequence: TGTGCCAGCGGTTCCTTCCCTATTACCGAGAGGCGGACTGGGGCCAACGTCCTGACTTTC. This sequence encodes CASGSFPITERRTGANVLTF.

The rearrangement uses TRBV5-1 and TRBJ2-7, with D hard to call. Germline V gives CDR1 SGHRS, CDR2 YFSETQ. The CDR3 spans 16 residues. V dropped 2 bases and J dropped 5 bases, with 20 bases sitting between them. CDR3 region: CASSLRLTNPSHEQYF. The CDR3 DNA is TGCGCCAGCAGCTTACGACTCACTAATCCGTCACACGAGCAGTACTTC.

This chain uses TRBV5-1 with TRBJ1-3, with D maybe TRBD1 (6 bases). Trimming removed 0 bases from V and 2 bases from J, with 6 bases in between. From germline, CDR1 is SGHRS and CDR2 YFSETQ. The CDR3 contains 14 residues. CDR3 bases: TGCGCCAGCAGCTTGGGGACAGCTGGAAACACCATATATTTT. Residues: CASSLGTAGNTIYF.

The chain carries TRBV7-2 and TRBJ1-5, with no clear D. Germline V lookup: CDR1 SGHTA, CDR2 FQGNSA. The CDR3 covers 15 residues. Trimming left V 1 base short and J 4 bases short, with 11 bases between. DNA of the CDR3: TGTGCCAGCAGCTTAGAACTCTCTGGGAATCAGCCCCAGCATTTT. Protein: CASSLELSGNQPQHF.

CDR3 residues: CASSGNGQGRYEQYF. The CDR3 region has the DNA TGTGCCAGCAGTGGGAACGGACAGGGACGTTACGAGCAGTACTTC. This chain uses TRBV6-2 or TRBV6-3 with TRBJ2-7, with TRBD1 identical over 8 bases. The CDR3 totals 15 residues. Germline lookup yields CDR1 MNHEY and CDR2 SVGEGT. The ends lost 5 bases at V and 4 bases at J; junction bases unmatched: 10.

This chain joins TRBV7-9 and TRBJ2-6, with a possible D match to TRBD2 (5 bases). The ends were cut back, 7 bases at V and 0 bases at J, with 13 bases in the middle. In germline, CDR1 is SEHNR, CDR2 FQNEAQ (reference sequence). CDR3 length equals 16 residues. This CDR3 reads CASTLPRGSGANVLTF. CDR3 bases: TGTGCCAGCACCCTGCCACGGGGCTCTGGGGCCAACGTCCTGACTTTC.

This rearrangement joins TRBV7-8 to TRBJ1-1; D gene ambiguous. Trimming shortened V by 1 base and J by 1 base, and 7 bases separated the two germline ends. The CDR3 totals 14 residues. In germline, CDR1 is SGHVS, CDR2 FQNEAQ. The CDR3 is CASSLGAGNTEAFF. Written as DNA, the CDR3 is TGTGCCAGCAGCTTAGGCGCGGGGAACACTGAAGCTTTCTTT.

The chain joins TRBV2 to TRBJ2-2; 7 bases are a match to TRBD2. Germline V lookup: CDR1 SNHLY, CDR2 FYNNEI. V shed 6 bases, J shed 7 bases, and the junction held 8 bases outside the gene matches. The CDR3 runs 14 residues. The CDR3 DNA sequence: TGTGCCAGCAGGAAATCTAGCGGACGCGGGGAGCTGTTTTTT. Residues: CASRKSSGRGELFF. Full variable domain (outside the CDR3, taken from reference TRBV2 and TRBJ2-2): EPEVTQTPSHQVTQMGQEVILRCVPISNHLYFYWYRQILGQKVEFLVSFYNNEISEKSEIFDDQFSVERPDGSNFTLKIRSTKLEDSAMYFCASRKSSGRGELFFGEGSRLTVL.

V and J are TRBV9 and TRBJ2-2, with D possibly TRBD2 on 6 matching bases. This CDR3 is built from 14 residues. Trimming pared 4 bases from V and 4 bases from J, leaving 11 bases between. From germline, CDR1 is SGDLS and CDR2 YYNGEE. CDR3 coding DNA: TGTGCCAGCAGCCCAGTGGGGGGCACCGGGGAGCTGTTTTTT. This sequence encodes CASSPVGGTGELFF.

V and J are TRBV5-1 and TRBJ2-2; D uncertain. V lost 3 bases and J lost 1, with 4 bases in between. Germline V gene sequence: CDR1 SGHRS, CDR2 YFSETQ. This CDR3 is built from 13 residues. Here the CDR3 reads CASSSMNTGELFF. Written as DNA, the CDR3 is TGCGCCAGCAGCTCCATGAACACCGGGGAGCTGTTTTTT.

V gene TRBV28 combines with J gene TRBJ1-5; possibly TRBD1 for D (6 bases). The V end lost 6 bases, the J end lost 7 bases, and 16 bases lay between the germline ends. This CDR3 region has 14 residues. Germline assignment: CDR1 MDHEN and CDR2 SYDVKM. The DNA for the CDR3 is TGTGCCAGCAGCAAGGACAGTTTTAAACAGCCCCAGCATTTT. This sequence encodes CASSKDSFKQPQHF.

Here the CDR3 reads CASSSSGTGFGNQPQHF. The CDR3 coding sequence is TGTGCCAGCAGCTCCTCCGGGACAGGGTTTGGCAATCAGCCCCAGCATTTT. The chain uses TRBV7-9 and TRBJ1-5; 9 bases line up with TRBD1. The CDR3 runs 17 residues. V trimming: 4 bases; J trimming: 2 bases; junction bases outside the gene matches: 9. Germline-derived CDR1 and CDR2 are SEHNR and FQNEAQ (reference sequence).

The chain uses TRBV7-3 and TRBJ2-1; D is unresolved. The germline gives CDR1 SGHTA, CDR2 FQGTGA. This CDR3 has 14 amino acids. The germline V and J ends were trimmed by 5 bases and 9 bases, with 17 bases remaining between them. The CDR3 sequence is CASSPFARLTEQFF. CDR3 nucleotide sequence: TGTGCCAGCAGCCCCTTCGCTCGTCTCACTGAGCAGTTCTTC.

This chain connects TRBV14 to TRBJ2-3; no clear D. Trimming pared 4 bases from V and 8 bases from J, leaving 7 bases between. From germline, CDR1 is SGHDN and CDR2 FVKESK. CDR3 length: 11 amino acids. CDR3 in amino acids: CASSLSVTQYF. The CDR3, as DNA: TGTGCCAGCAGCCTGAGCGTTACGCAGTATTTT.